Following are 19 T cell receptor beta chains from one sample sequenced in a study of control samples from healthy donors and cancer patients. Profiled with immunoSEQ multiplex PCR; TCRdb holds only in-frame clones, not every one. The table has 98,000 or so clones, around 80% seen once; the top ten hold roughly a tenth. Material for sequencing was blood. All receptors come from a woman between 25 and 40 years old in good health.

The CDR3 DNA is TGTGCCAGCAGTTTAAGCGGGGCGGCCTACGAGCAGTACTTC. This codes for CASSLSGAAYEQYF. The chain has TRBV27 and TRBJ2-7; 7 bases map to TRBD2. The CDR3 runs 14 residues. Per germline, CDR1 MNHEY and CDR2 SMNVEV (reference sequence). J was trimmed by 2 bases and V by 2 bases; bases with no gene match: 3.

This chain joins TRBV7-8 and TRBJ1-6, with D perhaps TRBD1 (6 bases). The CDR3 runs 20 residues. From germline, CDR1 is SGHVS and CDR2 FQNEAQ. V was cut by 0 bases and J by 0 bases, with 18 bases left in between. CDR3 nucleotide sequence: TGTGCCAGCAGCTTAGCGCTTCCGGGACACGGAAGCTCCTATAATTCACCCCTCCACTTT. As protein: CASSLALPGHGSSYNSPLHF.

Remarks on this clone: Its ends do not fully match the called genes, so a read error is possible. V is TRBV6-6 and J is TRBJ2-7, with unresolved D. CDR3 length: 16 amino acids. CDR1 MNHNY and CDR2 SVGAGI come from the germline V gene (reference sequence). DNA for the CDR3: TGTGCCGGCAGATCCTTGCAGGCTTTTGGCTCCTACGAGCAGTACTTC. It yields the protein CAGRSLQAFGSYEQYF.

The chain carries TRBV7-2 and TRBJ2-5; 7 nucleotides agree with TRBD1. The CDR3 contains 14 residues. V lost 7 bases to trimming and J lost 5 bases; unmatched junction nucleotides: 10. The germline CDR1 and CDR2 sequences are SGHTA and FQGNSA. In DNA, the CDR3 is TGTGCCAGCACCGGAGACAGGGTCTGGGAGACCCAGTACTTC. Amino acid sequence: CASTGDRVWETQYF.

The sample holds one count of this clone. The chain is built from TRBV4-1 and TRBJ1-5; possibly TRBD1 for D (6 bases). V lost 2 bases to trimming and J lost 6 bases, with 20 bases between them. Germline-derived CDR1 and CDR2 are MGHRA and YSYEKL. This CDR3 is built from 17 residues. CDR3 sequence reads: CASSQPSTGNLGQPQHF. In nucleotides, the CDR3 is TGCGCCAGCAGCCAACCTTCGACAGGTAATCTCGGTCAGCCCCAGCATTTT.

The V and J genes are TRBV5-1 and TRBJ2-5, with TRBD2 identical over 14 bases. Unmatched junction bases numbered 19, after V lost 4 bases and J lost 5 bases. Germline-derived CDR1 and CDR2 are SGHRS and YFSETQ. The CDR3 consists of 20 residues. CDR3 residues: CASSGRTSGGHWGVGETQYF. CDR3 DNA: TGCGCCAGCAGCGGACGGACTAGCGGGGGGCACTGGGGAGTCGGGGAGACCCAGTACTTC. Supplemented by reference TRBV5-1 and TRBJ2-5, the full variable domain reads KAGVTQTPRYLIKTRGQQVTLSCSPISGHRSVSWYQQTPGQGLQFLFEYFSETQRNKGNFPGRFSGRQFSNSRSEMNVSTLELGDSALYLCASSGRTSGGHWGVGETQYFGPGTRLLVL.

This sequence joins TRBV11-2 and TRBJ2-2, with D possibly being TRBD1 (6 bases). V lost 2 bases, J lost 5 bases, and 15 bases lay in between. Germline-derived CDR1 and CDR2 are SGHAT and FQNNGV. The CDR3 totals 16 residues. The CDR3 region is CASSLLRGRATGELFF. The CDR3 coding sequence is TGTGCCAGCAGCTTACTCAGGGGTCGGGCGACCGGGGAGCTGTTTTTT.

V usage is TRBV5-4 and J usage is TRBJ2-3, with D perhaps TRBD1 (6 bases). Germline V gene sequence: CDR1 SGHNT, CDR2 YYREEE (reference sequence). V was pared by 5 bases and J by 2 bases, with 12 bases between. The CDR3 is 14 amino acids. Written as DNA, the CDR3 is TGTGCCAGCAGACCTACAGGGAACACAGATACGCAGTATTTT. This sequence encodes CASRPTGNTDTQYF.

V gene TRBV10-3 combines with J gene TRBJ1-1; D uncertain. Germline CDR1 ENHRY, CDR2 SYGVKD. The CDR3 is made up of 17 amino acids. V lost 0 bases to trimming and J lost 3 bases, with 17 bases between them. CDR3 protein: CAISESEALPSDTEAFF. CDR3 coding DNA: TGTGCCATCAGTGAGTCGGAGGCCCTCCCGTCGGACACTGAAGCTTTCTTT.

V gene TRBV24-1 combines with J gene TRBJ2-2; perhaps TRBD1 as D (6 bases). This CDR3 is 16 amino acids long. Trimming cost V 0 bases and J 5 bases, with 12 bases left between them. Germline lookup yields CDR1 KGHDR and CDR2 SFDVKD. Here the CDR3 reads CATSDLVRGGTGELFF. Here the CDR3 DNA reads TGTGCCACCAGTGATTTGGTCAGGGGCGGTACCGGGGAGCTGTTTTTT.

The chain employs TRBV4-1 and TRBJ2-3; 11 bases fit TRBD2. This CDR3 has 17 amino acids. Germline V gene data show CDR1 as MGHRA and CDR2 as YSYEKL. After removal of 0 bases from V and 5 bases from J, the junction contained 7 bases not matched to a gene. CDR3 region: CASSQESSGGPGDTQYF. The CDR3 DNA reads TGCGCCAGCAGCCAAGAGTCTAGCGGGGGGCCAGGAGATACGCAGTATTTT.

The chain links TRBV25-1 to TRBJ2-3, with D possibly matching TRBD1 (5 bases). The CDR3 totals 16 residues. Germline V CDR1 and CDR2: MGHDK, SYGVNS. Deletions cut 2 bases from V and 0 bases from J, with 12 bases between. Here the CDR3 DNA reads TGTGCCAGCAGTGAACAGGGCATTTATAGCACAGATACGCAGTATTTT. Its protein product is CASSEQGIYSTDTQYF.

V usage is TRBV5-8 and J usage is TRBJ2-1; D gene uncertain. V was shortened by 0 bases and J by 9 bases, with 7 bases between the two germline ends. CDR3 length equals 12 residues. CDR1 is SGHTS and CDR2 is YDEGEE in the germline V gene. For the CDR3, the DNA is TGTGCCAGCAGCTTGGGGGTGCTTGAGCAGTTCTTC. Its translation: CASSLGVLEQFF. Full variable domain (missing parts from reference TRBV5-8 and TRBJ2-1): EAGVTQSPTHLIKTRGQQATLRCSPISGHTSVYWYQQALGLGLQFLLWYDEGEERNRGNFPPRFSGRQFPNYSSELNVNALELEDSALYLCASSLGVLEQFFGPGTRLTVL.

V and J are TRBV29-1 and TRBJ1-2; D is ambiguous. The CDR3 is 13 residues long. V lost 4 bases and J lost 4, with 13 bases in between. CDR1 is SQVTM, CDR2 ANQGSEA, per germline. The CDR3 here is CSVGEGISYGYTF. CDR3 sequence (DNA): TGCAGCGTTGGTGAAGGGATCAGCTATGGCTACACCTTC.

The V call is TRBV4-2, the J call TRBJ1-2; TRBD1 might be the D (6 bases). Per germline, CDR1 LGHNA and CDR2 YNFKEQ. Trimming cost V 0 bases and J 8 bases, with 10 bases left between them. There are 13 residues in the CDR3. The CDR3 DNA reads as TGTGCCAGCAGCCAAGAAAACAGGGACGGCTACACCTTC. Translation gives CASSQENRDGYTF.

The V gene is TRBV19, the J gene TRBJ2-3; D gene ambiguous. V lost 3 bases, J lost 3 bases, and 7 bases lay in between. CDR1 and CDR2 from the germline V gene are LNHDA and SQIVND (reference sequence). The CDR3 is 13 residues long. In DNA form, the CDR3 reads TGTGCCAGTAGTATGGGCCTGACAGATACGCAGTATTTT. It codes for CASSMGLTDTQYF.

The chain couples TRBV20-1 to TRBJ2-2; D may be TRBD1 (5 bases). From germline, CDR1 is DFQATT and CDR2 SNEGSKA (reference sequence). The ends were cut back, 3 bases at V and 6 bases at J, with 11 bases in the middle. The length of the CDR3 is 13 residues. The CDR3, as DNA: TGCAGTGCTAGTAGGGGTGGATCCGGGGAGCTGTTTTTT. It translates to CSASRGGSGELFF.

This clone was seen a few times. The chain combines TRBV10-3 with TRBJ1-1, with D unresolved. The CDR3 length is 14 residues. The germline gives CDR1 ENHRY, CDR2 SYGVKD. V was pared by 2 bases and J by 3 bases, with 10 bases between. The chain's CDR3 is CAISETVPHTEAFF. The CDR3 region has the DNA TGTGCCATCAGTGAGACAGTCCCGCACACTGAAGCTTTCTTT.

The V gene is TRBV7-3, the J gene TRBJ1-1, with D maybe TRBD1 (6 bases). The CDR3 extends over 14 amino acids. Trimming took off 5 bases at V and 6 bases at J, with 16 bases between the two ends. Germline V lookup: CDR1 SGHTA, CDR2 FQGTGA. The CDR3 loop reads CASSITKGGSEAFF. The CDR3 nucleotides are TGTGCCAGCAGCATCACAAAGGGGGGATCTGAAGCTTTCTTT.